This T cell receptor (beta chain) was sequenced during a study of T-cell reconstitution after alpha-beta-depleted transplantation in children. Overall study results and limits: Where alpha-beta T cells came from about two months after transplant was reportedly several hundred expanded graft clones. T-cell counts and diversity were attributed mostly to newly produced T cells one year after transplant. After transplant, high TCRbeta diversity at day 60 in some patients arose from surviving recipient T cells and thymic progenitors.

This clonotype was counted between two and nine times. Its cognate antigen is unknown. A library of TCRbeta sequences, prepared with unique molecular identifiers, was generated. One entry per CDR3 protein results from TCRdb running MiXCR on the PCR reads. The sample has about 420,000 distinct CDR3 sequences, around 15% seen once. This CDR3 contains 15 residues. Unmatched junction bases numbered 8, after V lost 1 base and J lost 6 bases. The material was PBMCs, mostly from graft donor cells, obtained 360 days after TCRalphabeta/CD19-depleted stem cell transplant. The rearrangement links TRBV12-3 or TRBV12-4 to TRBJ2-5, with 7 nucleotides matching TRBD2. This clonotype was sampled from a boy under two years old who had a stem cell transplant for Wiskott-Aldrich syndrome, so the T cells may come from the graft donor. CDR3 residues: CASSLGGRVRKTQYF. The CDR3, as DNA: TGTGCCAGCAGTTTAGGAGGGAGGGTGAGAAAGACCCAGTACTTC.